The source of this T cell receptor (beta chain) is a study of CD8+CD57+ T cells in acquired aplastic anemia. Many counts were recorded for this clonotype. Genomic DNA acted as the template from which TCR beta VDJ combination and CDR3 sequence profiling were carried out. TCRdb reprocessed the reads via MiXCR and lists one record per CDR3 protein. The table includes some 200,000 distinct CDR3 sequences, roughly half detected once. Patients who underwent sequencing had shown CD8+CD57+ cell expansion by flow cytometry. The CDR3 sequence is 14 residues long. From germline, CDR1 is SGDLS and CDR2 YYNGEE. Trimming removed 0 bases from V and 1 base from J, with 5 bases in between.

This sequence originates from a human donor with aplastic anemia. Sequenced sample: sorted CD4+, CD8+, or CD8+CD57+ T cells (not recorded which) from PBMCs. The rearrangement joins TRBV9 to TRBJ2-1, with D uncertain. As DNA, the CDR3 is TGTGCCAGCAGCGTAGCTACTTCCTACAATGAGCAGTTCTTC. Amino acids: CASSVATSYNEQFF.